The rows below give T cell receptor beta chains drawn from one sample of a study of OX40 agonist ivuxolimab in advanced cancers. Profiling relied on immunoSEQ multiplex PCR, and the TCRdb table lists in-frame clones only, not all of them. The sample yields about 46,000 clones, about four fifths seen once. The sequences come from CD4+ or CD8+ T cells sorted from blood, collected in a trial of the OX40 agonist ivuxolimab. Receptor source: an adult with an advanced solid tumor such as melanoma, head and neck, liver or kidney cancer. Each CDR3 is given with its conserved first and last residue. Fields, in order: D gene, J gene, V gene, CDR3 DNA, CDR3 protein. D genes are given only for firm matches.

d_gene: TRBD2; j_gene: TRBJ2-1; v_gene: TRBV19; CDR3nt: TGTGCCAGTAGTAATAGACGGGGGGGCGGCAATGAGCAGTTCTTC; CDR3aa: CASSNRRGGGNEQFF
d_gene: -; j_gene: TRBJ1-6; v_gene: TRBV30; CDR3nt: TGTGCCGGGGAGAGCTCCTATAATTCACCCCTCCACTTT; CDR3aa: CAGESSYNSPLHF
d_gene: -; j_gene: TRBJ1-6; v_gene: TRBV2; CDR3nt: TGTGCCAGCAGTTTAGGGGGGGCGGGCCTCTCCTATAATTCACCCCTCCACTTT; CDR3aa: CASSLGGAGLSYNSPLHF
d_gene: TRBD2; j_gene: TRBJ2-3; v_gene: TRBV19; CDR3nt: TGTGCCAGTAGTACAGGGACTAGCGGGGGGGCCGCAGATACGCAGTATTTT; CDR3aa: CASSTGTSGGAADTQYF
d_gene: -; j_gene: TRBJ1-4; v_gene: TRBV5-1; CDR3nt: TGCGCCAGCAGCCCCCAGGGAACTAATGAAAAACTGTTTTTT; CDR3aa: CASSPQGTNEKLFF
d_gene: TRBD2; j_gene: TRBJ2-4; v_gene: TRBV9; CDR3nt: TGTGCCAGCAGCGTACTAGCGGGGGGATCCAAAAACATTCAGTACTTC; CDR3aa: CASSVLAGGSKNIQYF
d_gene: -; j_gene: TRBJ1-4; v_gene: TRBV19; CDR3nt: TGTGCCAGTACTGGCACGCCGGGTGAAAAACTGTTTTTT; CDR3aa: CASTGTPGEKLFF
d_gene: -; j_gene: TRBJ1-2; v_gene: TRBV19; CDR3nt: TGTGCCAGTAGTGACTTATGGGGTAAAGGGCTGAACTATGGCTACACCTTC; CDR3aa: CASSDLWGKGLNYGYTF
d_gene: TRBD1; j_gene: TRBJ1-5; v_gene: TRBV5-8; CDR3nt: TGTGCCAGCAGCTTCAGGGGGGCCGGGCAGCCCCAGCATTTT; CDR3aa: CASSFRGAGQPQHF
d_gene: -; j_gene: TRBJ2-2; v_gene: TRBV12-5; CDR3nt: TGTGCTAGTGGCGCCACCTTCAGAACGAACACCGGGGAGCTGTTTTTT; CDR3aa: CASGATFRTNTGELFF
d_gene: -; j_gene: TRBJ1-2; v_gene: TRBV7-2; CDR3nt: TGTGCCAGCAGCTCCCCCGGTGGGCGCTATGGCTACACCTTC; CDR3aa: CASSSPGGRYGYTF
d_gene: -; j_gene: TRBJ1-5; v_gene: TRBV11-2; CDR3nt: TGTGCCAGCAGCTTTGGTCAGCCCCAGCATTTT; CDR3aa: CASSFGQPQHF
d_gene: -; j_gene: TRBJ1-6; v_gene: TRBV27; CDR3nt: TGTGCCAGCAGTTTAGTCCGCGTTTCACCCCTCCACTTT; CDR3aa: CASSLVRVSPLHF
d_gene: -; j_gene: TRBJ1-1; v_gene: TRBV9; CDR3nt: TGTGCCAGCAGTCGTTTCACAGGGAACACTGAAGCTTTCTTT; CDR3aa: CASSRFTGNTEAFF
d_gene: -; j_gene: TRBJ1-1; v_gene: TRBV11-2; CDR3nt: TGTGCCAGCAGCTTAGGGCAGGGGAGCACTGAAGCTTTCTTT; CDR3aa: CASSLGQGSTEAFF
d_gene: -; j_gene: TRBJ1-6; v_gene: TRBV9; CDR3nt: TGTGCCAGCAGCGTAGGGACAGTCCCTAATTCACCCCTCCACTTT; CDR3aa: CASSVGTVPNSPLHF
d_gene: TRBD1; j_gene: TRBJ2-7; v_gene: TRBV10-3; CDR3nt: TGTGCCATCAGTGGGGGACAGGGTGACTCCTACGAGCAGTACTTC; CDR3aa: CAISGGQGDSYEQYF
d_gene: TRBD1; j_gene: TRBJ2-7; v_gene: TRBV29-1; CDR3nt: TGCAGCGCCGCGGACAGGACCTACGAGCAGTACTTC; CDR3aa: CSAADRTYEQYF
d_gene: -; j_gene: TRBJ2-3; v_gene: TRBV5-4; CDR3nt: TGTGCCACCATCGAGCTCACAGATACGCAGTATTTT; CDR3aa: CATIELTDTQYF
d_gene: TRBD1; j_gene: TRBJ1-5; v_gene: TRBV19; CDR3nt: TGTGCCAGTAGTACGACCGGGACAGGCAATCAGCCCCAGCATTTT; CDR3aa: CASSTTGTGNQPQHF
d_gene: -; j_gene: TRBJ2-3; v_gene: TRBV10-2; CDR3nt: TGCGCCAGCAGTGCGCAGGGGAAAAGCACAGATACGCAGTATTTT; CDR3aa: CASSAQGKSTDTQYF
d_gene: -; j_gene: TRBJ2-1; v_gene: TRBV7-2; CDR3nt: TGTGCCAGCAGCTTAGCTGGGGGGAGGTACAATGAGCAGTTCTTC; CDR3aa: CASSLAGGRYNEQFF
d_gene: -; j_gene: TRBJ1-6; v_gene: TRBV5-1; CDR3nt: TGCGCCAGCAGCTTGGTTACGGGACAAGTAAATTCACCCCTCCACTTT; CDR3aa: CASSLVTGQVNSPLHF